Sequencing of this T cell receptor beta chain was carried out in a study of cytomegalovirus exposure and HLA in healthy donors (dated by TCRdb to about 2017). Some background on the complete study: An earlier analysis of some 550 of the donors reported approximately 300 Gb of sequence data and roughly 110 million unique TCR beta sequences from 190 million or so T cells. Every discovery cohort repertoire had been produced on one sequencing platform. Donor age, sex, ethnicity and CMV serostatus were collected together with the repertoire data. Among about 400 genotyped donors of the cohort, an average of roughly 230,000 unique TCR beta nucleotide sequences was sequenced per donor, of which roughly 18% were non-productive. Four to six DR-DQ haplotypes were handled as single units for association and clustering because linkage in the cohort was strong. Besides the first cohort of roughly 660 subjects, a separate validation cohort made up of over 100 different subjects was used. A later analysis re-examined previously published TCR beta repertoires from just over 650 donors and added high-resolution HLA genotyping to investigate patterns of TCR occurrence. An earlier analysis of around 580 of the donors used high-throughput TCR beta sequencing to judge whether each TCR beta V gene segment behaved as functional or pseudogenic. Both class I and class II loci were covered by HLA typing, at four-digit resolution. To predict cytomegalovirus infection status, the study brought together high-throughput TCR immunosequencing, statistical association of individual TCRs with disease status, and machine learning. Of the roughly 400 genotyped donors, 65% to 90% fell in the genetic ancestry cluster associated with self-reported Caucasian donors. The T cell repertoires of around 670 subjects were profiled by immunosequencing and related to cytomegalovirus serostatus. About 310 gigabases of sequencing data and tens of millions of unique TCR sequences were included in an early release covering roughly 700 HLA-typed donors. The aim of the study was to test whether cataloging public T cell receptors could identify signatures of past pathogen exposure. In the later analysis, no new phenotypic data were used to find candidate immune exposures; instead, reliance was placed on TCR beta sequences and their occurrence across donors. The number of typed donors differed by locus: about 620-630 for A, B, C, DRB1 and DQB1; about 520 for DQA1; 606 for DPA1; and about 450 for DPB1. Genome-wide SNP genotypes for about three fifths of the roughly 670 donors were used in a later genetic analysis, which treated that subset as a discovery cohort.

Libraries came from the immunoSEQ multiplex PCR assay. The multiplex PCR relied on a mix of 60 forward primers for TCR Vbeta segments and 13 reverse primers for TCR Jbeta segments. The CDR3 region of rearranged TCR beta genes was amplified from genomic DNA by a multiplex PCR assay. Amplified TCR beta libraries were sequenced as 87-base-pair reads on the Illumina HiSeq System. The source study handled its data this way. A later analysis tallied roughly 76 million unique TCR beta chains across the roughly 610 repertoires, and approximately 11 million of those chains were shared by two or more donors. Raw reads were error-corrected and collapsed into unique sequences by a nearest-neighbor algorithm in which closely related sequences were merged to remove PCR and sequencing errors. CDR3 sequences were aligned to IMGT reference sequences to assign V, D and J gene segments. For a sequence to be retained, a match of at least six nucleotides to both a V gene segment and a J gene segment was required. Rearrangements were classified as productive when the CDR3 lacked stop codons and remained in frame with V and J, and all other rearrangements were classified as non-productive. CDR3 was defined by IMGT convention, running from the second conserved V-encoded cysteine to the conserved J-encoded phenylalanine. The earlier analysis of about 500 of the donors excluded sequences that lacked an unambiguous match to a single V gene segment. An earlier analysis of just under 600 of the donors called V segments functional above 56.7% productive rearrangements and segregating when the between-donor standard deviation exceeded 5%. A statistical classification framework was built for diagnosing cytomegalovirus status from the catalog of TCR beta chain sequences. In a later analysis, V and J genes were assigned by comparing TCR nucleotide sequences against IMGT/GENE-DB human TR gene sequences. A later analysis assigned CDR3 sequences and most-parsimonious VDJ recombination scenarios with the TCRdist pipeline. In a later analysis, every TCR beta chain was defined by the combination of its CDR3 amino acid sequence and its V-gene family, and reads without a unique V-gene family were dropped. To address suspected cross-contamination and a sequencing artifact, a later analysis removed approximately 600 highly shared, low-generation-probability nucleotide sequences. In a later analysis, a clonal expansion index for each public chain was calculated from normalized within-repertoire ranks of inferred template counts. In a later analysis, generation probabilities were computed using a VDJ recombination model fitted to out-of-frame rearrangements, and the results were checked against IGoR. In a later analysis, TCR-TCR, TCR-HLA and TCR-CMV co-occurrence was scored with hypergeometric tests, and a repertoire-size bias correction was applied to TCR pairs. False discovery rates were estimated in a later analysis by permuting HLA or CMV assignments 20 times. In a later analysis, co-occurring TCRs were grouped using DBSCAN, and TCRdist sequence similarity was added for clustering within HLA-allele-positive subsets. For co-occurrence clustering, repertoires with fewer than 30,000 or more than 120,000 public chains were excluded, along with 5 or 6 repertoires with anomalous nucleotide sharing. TCRdb re-hosts the immuneACCESS table, in-frame sequences only. Its copies lack some clones; in the studies checked, an unresolved V gene accounts for under half of them, and the cause for the rest is not known. For V, J and clone size, that table is used; D and trimming come from the DNA. This sample holds under 90,000 clones; roughly 75% were observed only once. 2% to 2.5% of the sample is held by the ten biggest clonotypes.

V gives up 2 bases and J gives up 6 bases, and the segment between their germline ends measures 13 bases. The germline V gene yields MNHEY for CDR1 and SVGAGI for CDR2. The CDR3 has 14 amino acids, counting the end cysteine and phenylalanine. CDR3 DNA is the only sequence kept; it has 42 bases, read in frame from the first base. The cohort consisted of hundreds of healthy bone marrow donors. At the time of sampling, all cohort members were nominally healthy, though unrecorded immune exposures were likely present. The donor was CMV seronegative and was included in the group of 352 seronegative cohort members. A peripheral blood sample was collected from each donor, and TCR beta sequencing was performed on peripheral blood mononuclear cells. Genomic DNA was extracted from the blood cell samples with the Qiagen DNeasy Blood Extraction Kit. The research as a whole found: In a later analysis, HLA-associated TCR beta chains showed more clonal expansion and lower generation probabilities than non-associated chains that were equally common. According to a later genetic analysis, donors in an Asian-associated ancestry cluster had fewer N-insertions in productive TCRs than the roughly 660-donor mean. In the study, about 150 TCR beta chains were listed as associated with cytomegalovirus. In a later analysis, the rate of TCR association differed among HLA loci, with DRB1 alleles having the most associated TCRs and HLA-C alleles having the fewest. A cluster of highly shared sequence variants was judged likely to represent a technical artifact of the sequencing pipeline. Presence/absence analyses assumed roughly uniform sequencing depth across donors, an assumption that may not hold. Because HLA typing was unavailable for some donors at each locus, only the typed subset was used in association tests. When HLA alleles, especially DR and DQ, strongly co-occurred, TCR associations were difficult to assign to individual alleles. Specific HLA alleles were associated with 15,000 to 20,000 TCR beta sequences at a false discovery rate of 0.05 in a later analysis. Some IMGT-functional V segments, including TRBV6-2 and TRBV6-3, could not be distinguished by the 87-base-pair reads and were therefore excluded. Broadly in line with IMGT annotations, most TCR beta V segments showed up in productive rearrangements about 87% or about 30% of the time in an earlier analysis of several hundred of the donors. Most TCR sequences were seen in very few donors, while some public TCRs were found in many individuals. According to a later analysis, parvovirus B19, influenza, CMV and Epstein-Barr virus appeared linked to several top co-occurrence clusters. A later analysis found that most CMV-associated TCR beta chains appeared HLA-restricted, with HLA associations seemingly driven largely by CMV exposure. In vitro tests confirmed that a few of the cytomegalovirus-associated TCR beta chains recognize cytomegalovirus antigens. Roughly 15 rarely observed V segments, including chromosome 9 orphons, were excluded from the earlier analysis of several hundred of the donors because counts were too low. For the cohort, immune exposure information was limited to CMV serostatus. The cohort was sequenced for TCR beta chains only, and without alpha or paired-chain data the features that could be detected were limited. A later genetic analysis associated a missense DCLRE1C variant with V-gene and J-gene trimming of TCR beta chains, and an independent cohort replicated the association. A further reported finding was that TCR beta sequences accurately predicted the HLA-A and HLA-B alleles for most subjects in the first cohort. According to the authors, the approach could potentially be generalized to other disease states and immunological phenotypes. Correlated functional status among segregating V segments might reflect linkage disequilibrium, but an unknown experimental factor could not be ruled out. Cytomegalovirus status was reported to be diagnosed by the classifier with high specificity and sensitivity in both the original and validation cohorts.

This clone was seen a handful of times. The target of this receptor is not known. Base quality data are lacking; no much larger clone is found one base away. The receptor was derived from a middle-aged man in good health and CMV-seronegative. Sequenced input: PBMCs. The sequence links TRBV6-5 to TRBJ1-2, with no confident D gene call. CDR3 region: CASSYDPPRDGYTF. Read as DNA, the sequence is TGTGCCAGCAGTTACGATCCGCCCCGCGATGGCTACACCTTC.